This T cell receptor beta chain is drawn from a study of identical twins. Study observations and caveats: Partly confounded zero-insertion analyses could result from invariant MAIT and iNKT cells. Within cord blood, abundant beta clonotypes carried fewer insertions, but memory repertoires showed no such trend.

Note on this clonotype: Its antigen is unidentified.

Template switching introduced a universal primer site, and the cDNA bore unique molecular identifiers. One entry per CDR3 protein results from TCRdb running MiXCR on the 5' RACE reads. Of 200,000 to 300,000 distinct CDR3 sequences in the sample, over 9.5% were seen once. This TCR came from a man in his fifties or sixties in good health. Input material: memory T cells sorted from blood.

CDR3: CAISERGLALSSYNEQFF. In DNA form, the CDR3 reads TGTGCCATCAGTGAGCGGGGACTAGCGCTTAGCTCCTACAATGAGCAGTTCTTC. The J gene is TRBJ2-1, the V gene TRBV10-3, with 10 nucleotides matching TRBD2. CDR1 is ENHRY and CDR2 is SYGVKD in the germline V gene. The CDR3 runs to 18 residues. V was pared by 2 bases and J by 0 bases, with 7 bases of the junction left unmatched.